The source of this T cell receptor beta chain is a study of beta chain features in type 1 diabetes. The table lists this clone with a few counts. Its antigen is still unknown. What was sequenced were expressed TCRB transcripts, since all of the isolated RNA had been reverse transcribed. The repertoire was sequenced with immunoSEQ multiplex PCR; TCRdb's copy has only in-frame clones and lacks some. The table shows about 650,000 clones, with around 11% occurring only once. Study-wide findings and caveats: Moderate yet significant TCRB CDR3 shortening was seen in Type 1 diabetes patients in all four CD4+ subsets.

Germline-derived CDR1 and CDR2 are SGHTA and FQGNSA. This CDR3 has 15 amino acids. Trimming removed 3 bases at V and 5 bases at J, with 16 bases between. The chain recombines TRBV7-2 with TRBJ2-5; D might be TRBD2 (7 bases). Input material: naive CD4+ T cells from blood. This clonotype was sampled from a man between 25 and 39 years old with type 1 diabetes. The CDR3 protein is CASSLAGALSETQYF. CDR3 in DNA: TGTGCCAGCAGCTTGGCGGGGGCCCTATCGGAGACCCAGTACTTC.